Below are 32 T cell receptor beta chains sequenced from a single sample in a study of blood T cell repertoires in COVID-19. Assay: immunoSEQ multiplex PCR; the TCRdb copy retains only in-frame clones and omits some. The data contain 150,000 to 200,000 clones, approximately 87% of them singletons. Sequenced input: peripheral blood. These receptors came from a man younger than 35 with active or convalescent COVID-19.

The chain recombines TRBV5-4 with TRBJ2-5, with TRBD1 matching 9 bases. The ends lost 6 bases at V and 5 bases at J; junction bases unmatched: 5. Looked up from germline, CDR1 is SGHNT and CDR2 is YYREEE (reference sequence). The CDR3 consists of 13 residues. CDR3 in DNA: TGTGCCAGCACTGGACAGGGGAGGGAGACCCAGTACTTC. Its protein is CASTGQGRETQYF.

The chain links TRBV28 to TRBJ1-3; TRBD1 matches 8 bases. Trimming removed 7 bases from V and 0 bases from J; junction bases left unmatched: 5. Germline lookup yields CDR1 MDHEN and CDR2 SYDVKM. The CDR3 has 15 residues. The CDR3 protein is CASTGQVPSGNTIYF. The CDR3 nucleotides are TGTGCCAGCACGGGACAGGTCCCCTCTGGAAACACCATATATTTT.

This sequence joins TRBV15 and TRBJ1-1, with TRBD1 matching 10 bases. Germline CDR1 is LNHNV and CDR2 is YYDKDF (reference sequence). Trimming took 3 bases from V and 6 from J; bases not matched to a gene: 7. The CDR3 totals 15 residues. DNA of the CDR3: TGTGCCACCAGCAGCCCCCCCGGACAGGGGGCTGAAGCTTTCTTT. This gives the protein CATSSPPGQGAEAFF.

The V gene is TRBV9, the J gene TRBJ1-2; D may be TRBD1 (6 bases). The germline V gene encodes CDR1 SGDLS and CDR2 YYNGEE. This CDR3 is 15 amino acids long. V dropped 3 bases and J dropped 4 bases, with 16 bases sitting between them. The CDR3 reads CASSDNRDGGYGYTF. In DNA, the CDR3 is TGTGCCAGCAGCGACAACAGGGACGGCGGCTATGGCTACACCTTC. The variable domain in full, with the rest retrieved from reference TRBV9 and TRBJ1-2, is DSGVTQTPKHLITATGQRVTLRCSPRSGDLSVYWYQQSLDQGLQFLIQYYNGEERAKGNILERFSAQQFPDLHSELNLSSLELGDSALYFCASSDNRDGGYGYTFGSGTRLTVV.

V and J are TRBV5-1 and TRBJ1-2; 7 nucleotides match TRBD1. V shed 0 bases, J shed 7 bases, and the junction held 9 bases outside the gene matches. Germline V lookup: CDR1 SGHRS, CDR2 YFSETQ. The CDR3 is 15 residues long. CDR3 in DNA: TGCGCCAGCAGCTTGGAGGGCAGGGGGATGACTGGCTACACCTTC. This encodes CASSLEGRGMTGYTF.

This rearrangement joins TRBV7-9 to TRBJ2-1, with 9 positions matching TRBD2. The germline gives CDR1 SEHNR, CDR2 FQNEAQ (reference sequence). The CDR3 is 14 residues long. V was pared by 3 bases and J by 7 bases, with 4 bases of the junction left unmatched. The CDR3 DNA reads as TGTGCCAGCAGCTTTGCAGCGGGAGGTAATGAGCAGTTCTTC. It translates to CASSFAAGGNEQFF.

V usage is TRBV19 and J usage is TRBJ1-1; 10 bases map to TRBD1. V shed 5 bases and J 6 bases; nucleotides not matched to a gene: 9. Germline V CDR1 and CDR2: LNHDA, SQIVND (reference sequence). The CDR3 has 15 amino acids. CDR3 amino acids: CASSATGGAYSEAFF. Written as DNA, the CDR3 is TGTGCCAGTAGTGCGACAGGGGGCGCGTATTCTGAAGCTTTCTTT.

The genes are TRBV5-1 and TRBJ1-1, with no clear D. V was shortened by 4 bases and J by 2 bases, with 12 bases between the two germline ends. There are 14 residues in the CDR3. Per the germline V gene, CDR1 is SGHRS and CDR2 is YFSETQ. The CDR3 DNA sequence: TGCGCCAGCAGCGTAGGGAGAACTAACACTGAAGCTTTCTTT. Translation: CASSVGRTNTEAFF.

The J gene is TRBJ2-5, the V gene TRBV7-3; TRBD2 matches at 8 bases. J gave up 3 bases and V 5 bases, and 5 bases lay outside the gene matches. Per the germline V gene, CDR1 is SGHTA and CDR2 is FQGTGA. The CDR3 sequence is 14 residues long. CDR3 sequence reads: CASSTYGGEETQYF. CDR3 nucleotide sequence: TGTGCCAGCAGCACCTACGGGGGGGAAGAGACCCAGTACTTC.

The chain couples TRBV6-6 to TRBJ2-1; tentatively, D is TRBD2 (5 bases). From germline, CDR1 is MNHNY and CDR2 SVGAGI (reference sequence). V lost 9 bases to trimming and J lost 1 base, with 10 bases between them. CDR3 length: 13 amino acids. CDR3 amino acids: CASTLDSYNEQFF. The CDR3 DNA sequence: TGTGCCAGTACACTAGATTCCTACAATGAGCAGTTCTTC.

Concerning this clone itself: Additional DNA sequences in this sample encode the identical CDR3. The rearrangement joins TRBV5-1 to TRBJ2-1, with 7 bases aligning to TRBD2. Germline CDR1 is SGHRS and CDR2 is YFSETQ. The trim removed 0 bases at V and 3 bases at J, leaving 3 bases unmatched. This CDR3 comprises 15 residues. This CDR3 is CASSLESSGYNEQFF. The CDR3 nucleotides are TGCGCCAGCAGCTTGGAATCTAGCGGCTACAATGAGCAGTTCTTC.

This rearrangement joins TRBV24-1 to TRBJ1-6, with 8 bases fitting TRBD1. The CDR3 spans 14 residues. V was pared by 4 bases and J by 6 bases, with 1 base of the junction left unmatched. Per the germline V gene, CDR1 is KGHDR and CDR2 is SFDVKD. CDR3 sequence reads: CATSDGQGNSPLHF. The CDR3 coding sequence is TGTGCCACCAGTGACGGACAGGGTAATTCACCCCTCCACTTT.

V usage is TRBV18 and J usage is TRBJ2-7, with TRBD2 matching over 7 bases. This CDR3 comprises 14 residues. With V trimmed by 5 bases and J by 0 bases, 4 bases remained unmatched. Germline-derived CDR1 and CDR2 are KGHSH and LQKENI. CDR3 region: CASSWLADSYEQYF. The DNA of the CDR3 is TGTGCCAGCTCATGGCTAGCGGACTCCTACGAGCAGTACTTC.

The chain combines TRBV6-6 with TRBJ2-1; possible D gene TRBD1, 8 bases. Germline CDR1 MNHNY, CDR2 SVGAGI (reference sequence). This CDR3 has 14 amino acids. V lost 8 bases and J 6 bases, leaving 17 bases between the germline ends. For the CDR3, the DNA is TGTGCCAGCGGCGACAGGGGCGGGGGCAATGAGCAGTTCTTC. As protein: CASGDRGGGNEQFF.

The J gene is TRBJ1-2, the V gene TRBV11-2; D is unresolved. The V gene lost 0 bases and the J gene lost 4 bases, with 12 bases spanning the gap. The CDR3 extends over 15 amino acids. The germline CDR1 and CDR2 sequences are SGHAT and FQNNGV. As DNA, the CDR3 is TGTGCCAGCAGCTTAGATTTACACGGGATCTATGGCTACACCTTC. This gives the protein CASSLDLHGIYGYTF.

The chain employs TRBV11-1 and TRBJ2-3; D is unclear. Germline CDR1 reads SGHAT; CDR2 reads FQDESV (reference sequence). The CDR3 runs 13 residues. Trimming stripped 3 bases from V and 2 bases from J, with 6 bases between. The CDR3 bases are TGTGCCAGCAGCTTCCGGGTCACAGATACGCAGTATTTT. This encodes CASSFRVTDTQYF.

The chain is built from TRBV4-1 and TRBJ2-1; 11 bases fit TRBD2. J lost 7 bases, V lost 0 bases, and 11 bases had no gene match. The CDR3 has 18 amino acids. CDR1 and CDR2 from the germline V gene are MGHRA and YSYEKL. Here the CDR3 DNA reads TGCGCCAGCAGCCAAGAACCCCCACTAGCGGGAGTACATAATGAGCAGTTCTTC. Protein: CASSQEPPLAGVHNEQFF.

The chain links TRBV4-2 to TRBJ2-5; D gene ambiguous. Per the germline V gene, CDR1 is LGHNA and CDR2 is YNFKEQ. This CDR3 region has 14 residues. V lost 0 bases and J 7 bases, leaving 12 bases between the germline ends. The CDR3 region has the DNA TGTGCCAGCAGCCAAGACGTAGCTATCGGGACCCAGTACTTC. It encodes CASSQDVAIGTQYF.

The chain links TRBV11-2 to TRBJ1-1, with 10 positions matching TRBD1. Germline-derived CDR1 and CDR2 are SGHAT and FQNNGV. The CDR3 sequence is 16 residues long. Trimming took 1 base from V and 4 from J; bases not matched to a gene: 6. The DNA of the CDR3 is TGTGCCAGCAGCTTAGGGCCTGGGACAGGGGTCACTGAAGCTTTCTTT. Translated: CASSLGPGTGVTEAFF.

The DNA of the CDR3 is TGTGCCAGCTCGCGTACGGGACAGGGGTACTCACCCCTCCACTTT. Amino acids: CASSRTGQGYSPLHF. This sequence joins TRBV18 and TRBJ1-6, with 10 bases identical to TRBD1. Germline CDR1 is KGHSH and CDR2 is LQKENI. V shed 6 bases, J shed 10 bases, and the junction held 9 bases outside the gene matches. There are 15 residues in the CDR3.

The CDR3 protein is CASSVGGSKDEQFF. The CDR3 DNA reads as TGTGCCAGCAGCGTTGGGGGGAGCAAGGATGAGCAGTTCTTC. The gene calls are TRBV9 and TRBJ2-1; tentative D call: TRBD2 (6 bases). Trimming removed 2 bases from V and 8 bases from J, with 14 bases in between. The CDR3 consists of 14 residues. Germline-derived CDR1 and CDR2 are SGDLS and YYNGEE.

The chain has TRBV2 and TRBJ2-7; a weak D match, TRBD1 (6 bases). This CDR3 region has 12 residues. V lost 6 bases and J lost 4, with 10 bases in between. Germline values: CDR1 SNHLY, CDR2 FYNNEI. CDR3 sequence (DNA): TGTGCCAGCAGCGCACAGGGTTACGAGCAGTACTTC. Amino acid sequence: CASSAQGYEQYF.

The genes are TRBV25-1 and TRBJ1-2; D is undetermined. The CDR3 is made up of 13 amino acids. CDR1 is MGHDK, CDR2 SYGVNS, per germline. The V end lost 6 bases, the J end lost 1 base, and 9 bases lay between the germline ends. In DNA form, the CDR3 reads TGTGCCAGCAGCTTAGCTCTTAACTATGGCTACACCTTC. Translation: CASSLALNYGYTF.

The gene calls are TRBV10-3 and TRBJ1-2; 7 nucleotides line up with TRBD1. The CDR3 has 14 amino acids. The V segment lost 6 bases and the J segment 0 bases; nucleotides outside the gene matches: 4. Germline CDR1 ENHRY, CDR2 SYGVKD. Here the CDR3 reads CAIRRQGPNYGYTF. For the CDR3, the DNA is TGTGCCATCAGGAGACAGGGCCCTAACTATGGCTACACCTTC.

This clone was seen only a few times. V gene TRBV24-1 combines with J gene TRBJ2-2; D is unresolved. This CDR3 spans 11 amino acids. Trimming left V 6 bases short and J 4 bases short, with 2 bases between. The V gene's germline CDR1 is KGHDR and CDR2 SFDVKD. The CDR3 nucleotides are TGTGCCACCAGTCTCACCGGGGAGCTGTTTTTT. Its translation is CATSLTGELFF.

The chain links TRBV9 to TRBJ2-2; 10 bases fit TRBD2. CDR3 length equals 16 residues. J gave up 6 bases and V 1 base, and 6 bases lay outside the gene matches. Germline assignment: CDR1 SGDLS and CDR2 YYNGEE. CDR3 amino acids: CASSVLAGGNAGELFF. The CDR3 DNA sequence: TGTGCCAGCAGCGTATTAGCGGGGGGAAATGCCGGGGAGCTGTTTTTT.

V gene TRBV6-5 combines with J gene TRBJ2-3; D might be TRBD2 (6 bases). Germline V lookup: CDR1 MNHEY, CDR2 SVGAGI. This CDR3 is 15 amino acids long. The V end was cut by 2 bases, the J end by 4 bases, with 13 bases between. CDR3 amino acids: CASSYERVGPDTQYF. For the CDR3, the DNA is TGTGCCAGCAGTTACGAGCGGGTAGGCCCAGATACGCAGTATTTT.

The chain joins TRBV30 to TRBJ1-5, with D uncertain. This CDR3 has 13 amino acids. V was pared by 3 bases and J by 5 bases, with 11 bases between. Germline lookup yields CDR1 GTSNPN and CDR2 SVGIG (reference sequence). The chain's CDR3 is CAWSLREDQPQHF. CDR3 in DNA: TGTGCCTGGAGCCTCCGGGAGGATCAGCCCCAGCATTTT.

The rearrangement joins TRBV2 to TRBJ1-5; D gene unclear. Germline loops: CDR1 SNHLY, CDR2 FYNNEI. This CDR3 region has 16 residues. V lost 1 base, J lost 4 bases, and 14 bases lay in between. Here the CDR3 reads CASSEVFSAENQPQHF. In DNA form, the CDR3 reads TGTGCCAGCAGTGAAGTCTTTTCGGCGGAGAATCAGCCCCAGCATTTT.

This clone occurred a few times. CDR3 loop: CASSQDGGGHINTEAFF. The CDR3 DNA is TGCGCCAGCAGCCAAGATGGGGGAGGACACATAAACACTGAAGCTTTCTTT. The chain uses TRBV4-1 and TRBJ1-1, with D perhaps TRBD1 (5 bases). The CDR3 runs to 17 residues. Germline V gene lookup returns CDR1 MGHRA and CDR2 YSYEKL. Trimming removed 0 bases from V and 2 bases from J, with 16 bases in between.

About this clone itself: Relative to the germline gene, one junction end is altered; a read error may explain this. The chain is built from TRBV4-1 and TRBJ2-7, with D maybe TRBD1 (6 bases). The CDR3 runs to 14 residues. Germline CDR1 is MGHRA and CDR2 is YSYEKL. The CDR3 DNA sequence: TGCGCCAGCAGCCAAGAAATGGGGTGGGGGCCGTCGGACTTC. It codes for CASSQEMGWGPSDF.

The chain employs TRBV3-1 (or the pseudogene TRBV3-2) and TRBJ2-5; 12 bases align to TRBD1. The V gene end was trimmed by 2 bases and the J gene end by 5 bases; junction bases not matched to a gene: 9. The CDR3 extends over 17 amino acids. The V gene's germline CDR1 is LGHDT and CDR2 YNNKEL (reference sequence). CDR3 nucleotide sequence: TGTGCCAGCAGCCAACCGCCGGGACAGGGGGCGAGGGAGACCCAGTACTTC. Its protein is CASSQPPGQGARETQYF.